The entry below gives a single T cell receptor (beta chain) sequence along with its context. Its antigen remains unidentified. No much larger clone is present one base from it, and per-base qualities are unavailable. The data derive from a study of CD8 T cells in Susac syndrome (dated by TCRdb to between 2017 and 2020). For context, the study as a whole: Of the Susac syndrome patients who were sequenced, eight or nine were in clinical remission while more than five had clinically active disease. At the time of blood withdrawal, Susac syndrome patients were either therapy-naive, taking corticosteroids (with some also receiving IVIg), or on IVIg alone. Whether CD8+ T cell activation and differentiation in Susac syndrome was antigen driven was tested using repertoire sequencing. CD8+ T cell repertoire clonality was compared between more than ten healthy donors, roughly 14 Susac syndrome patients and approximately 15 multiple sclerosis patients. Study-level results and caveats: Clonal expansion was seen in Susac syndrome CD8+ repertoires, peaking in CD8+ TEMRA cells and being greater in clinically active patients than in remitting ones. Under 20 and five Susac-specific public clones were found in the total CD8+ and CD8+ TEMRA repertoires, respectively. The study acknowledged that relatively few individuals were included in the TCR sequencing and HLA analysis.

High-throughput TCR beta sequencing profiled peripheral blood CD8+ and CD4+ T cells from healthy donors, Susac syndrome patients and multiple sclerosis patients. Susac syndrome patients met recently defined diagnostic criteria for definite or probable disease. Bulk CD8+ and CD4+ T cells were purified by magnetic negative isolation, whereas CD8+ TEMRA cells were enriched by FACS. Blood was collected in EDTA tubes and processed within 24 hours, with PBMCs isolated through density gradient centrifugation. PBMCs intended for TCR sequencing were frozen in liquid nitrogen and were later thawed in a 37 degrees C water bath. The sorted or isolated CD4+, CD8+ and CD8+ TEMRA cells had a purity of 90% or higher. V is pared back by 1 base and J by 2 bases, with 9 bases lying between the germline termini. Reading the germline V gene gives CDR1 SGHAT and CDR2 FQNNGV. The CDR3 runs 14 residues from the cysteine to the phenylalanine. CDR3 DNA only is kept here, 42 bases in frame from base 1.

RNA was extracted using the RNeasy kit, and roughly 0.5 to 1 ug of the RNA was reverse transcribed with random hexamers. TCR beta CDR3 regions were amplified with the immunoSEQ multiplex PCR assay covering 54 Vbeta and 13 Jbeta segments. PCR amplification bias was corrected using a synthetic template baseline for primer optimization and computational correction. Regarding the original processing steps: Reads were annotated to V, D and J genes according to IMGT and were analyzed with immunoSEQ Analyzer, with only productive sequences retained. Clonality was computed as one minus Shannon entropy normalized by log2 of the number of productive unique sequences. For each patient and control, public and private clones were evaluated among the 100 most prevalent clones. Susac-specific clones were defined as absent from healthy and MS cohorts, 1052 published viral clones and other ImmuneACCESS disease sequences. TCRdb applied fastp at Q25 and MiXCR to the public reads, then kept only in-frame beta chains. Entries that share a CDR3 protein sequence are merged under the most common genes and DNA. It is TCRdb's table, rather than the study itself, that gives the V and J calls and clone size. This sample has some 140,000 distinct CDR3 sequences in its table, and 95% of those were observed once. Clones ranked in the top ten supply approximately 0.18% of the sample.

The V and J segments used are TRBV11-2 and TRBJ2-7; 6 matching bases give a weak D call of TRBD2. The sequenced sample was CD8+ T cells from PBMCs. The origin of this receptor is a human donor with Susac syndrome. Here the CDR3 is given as CASSLAVAAYEQYF. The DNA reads TGTGCCAGCAGCTTAGCGGTAGCGGCCTACGAGCAGTACTTC.